The 32 T cell receptor beta chains reported below all come from one sample, sequenced in a study of identical twins. TCRdb passed the 5' RACE reads through MiXCR, listing each CDR3 protein once. The table includes approximately 260,000 distinct CDR3 sequences, roughly an eighth detected once. The specimen was memory (CD45RO+) T cells sorted from blood. These receptors originate from a woman aged 18 to 35 in good health.

The V and J genes are TRBV20-1 and TRBJ2-1; 14 nucleotides agree with TRBD2. The junction had 17 bases not matched to a gene; V was cut back by 1 base and J by 9 bases. Germline CDR1 is DFQATT and CDR2 is SNEGSKA (reference sequence). This CDR3 has 19 amino acids. CDR3 nucleotides: TGCAGTGCTAGAGTGGGTTACGAGACTAGCGGGAGGGCCGGGGGTGAGCAGTTCTTC. Its translation: CSARVGYETSGRAGGEQFF.

The chain combines TRBV7-2 with TRBJ1-1, with D perhaps TRBD1 (5 bases). V lost 4 bases to trimming and J lost 1 base, with 10 bases between them. The CDR3 has 14 residues. From germline, CDR1 is SGHTA and CDR2 FQGNSA. CDR3 in amino acids: CASSSRRGNTEAFF. CDR3 nucleotide sequence: TGTGCCAGCAGCTCCAGGAGGGGGAACACTGAAGCTTTCTTT.

The chain joins TRBV20-1 to TRBJ2-7; D gene ambiguous. Between the trimmed V and J ends, which lost 0 bases and 5 bases, there was a span of 11 bases. CDR3 size: 13 residues. Germline CDR1 reads DFQATT; CDR2 reads SNEGSKA (reference sequence). This chain's CDR3 is CSARDHWMDEQYF. The CDR3 coding sequence is TGCAGTGCTAGAGATCATTGGATGGACGAGCAGTACTTC.

This clonotype has more than one count but fewer than ten. The chain is built from TRBV21-1 and TRBJ1-1; the table's D call, TRBD1, was not checked against the DNA. TRBV21-1 is listed as a pseudogene. The CDR3 sequence is 15 residues long. This CDR3 reads CASSKGGDMNTEAFF. The CDR3 nucleotides read TGTGCCAGCAGCAAAGGGGGGGACATGAACACTGAAGCTTTCTTT.

Note on this clonotype: A much more abundant neighbour one base away suggests this may be a read error. J is TRBJ2-7 and V is TRBV7-8; tentative D call: TRBD2 (5 bases). The ends were cut back, 5 bases at V and 3 bases at J, with 17 bases in the middle. This CDR3 contains 15 residues. Germline V gives CDR1 SGHVS, CDR2 FQNEAQ. CDR3 loop: CASSLFLVGDYEQYF. DNA of the CDR3: TGTGCCAGCAGCCTCTTTTTAGTGGGAGACTACGAGCAGTACTTC.

The rearrangement links TRBV6-2 or TRBV6-3 to TRBJ1-4, with no clear D. The CDR3 length is 15 residues. Germline V gene data show CDR1 as MNHEY and CDR2 as SVGEGT. V lost 0 bases and J lost 5, with 10 bases in between. CDR3 nucleotides: TGTGCCAGCAGTTACTCGCGCCACGGAAATGAAAAACTGTTTTTT. As protein: CASSYSRHGNEKLFF.

This chain joins TRBV6-2 or TRBV6-3 and TRBJ2-2; D is undetermined. This CDR3 contains 17 residues. Trimming shortened V by 7 bases and J by 4 bases, and 22 bases separated the two germline ends. Per germline, CDR1 MNHEY and CDR2 SVGEGT. CDR3 loop: CASTQFILGSSTGELFF. The CDR3 region has the DNA TGTGCCAGCACCCAATTCATACTGGGGTCGAGCACCGGGGAGCTGTTTTTT.

The chain is built from TRBV7-2 and TRBJ2-3; D not certain. Trimming took 0 bases from V and 2 from J, leaving 21 bases between them. The germline V gene encodes CDR1 SGHTA and CDR2 FQGNSA. The length of the CDR3 is 19 residues. The CDR3 is CASSLASWQLDGDTDTQYF. CDR3 in DNA: TGTGCCAGCAGCTTAGCCTCTTGGCAGCTTGATGGGGACACAGATACGCAGTATTTT.

This clonotype occurred many times. V and J are TRBV5-1 and TRBJ2-7; D remains ambiguous. CDR1 and CDR2 from the germline V gene are SGHRS and YFSETQ. The V and J ends lost 5 bases and 3 bases respectively, with 12 bases between them. The CDR3 covers 13 residues. DNA of the CDR3: TGCGCCAGCAGTATATCGGACGGCTACGAGCAGTACTTC. Its translation: CASSISDGYEQYF.

On this clonotype: A single base separates this from a much larger clone, so it may be a read error. The rearrangement joins TRBV10-3 to TRBJ2-2, with unresolved D. Germline V lookup: CDR1 ENHRY, CDR2 SYGVKD. With 10 bases removed from V and 4 bases from J, the gap between germline ends came to 7 bases. This CDR3 contains 11 residues. Here the CDR3 reads CASGGTGELFF. CDR3 sequence (DNA): TGTGCCAGCGGTGGCACCGGGGAGCTGTTTTTT.

The sample holds a few counts of this clonotype. The rearrangement links TRBV11-2 to TRBJ2-2, with D possibly being TRBD1 or TRBD2 (5 bases each). CDR3 size: 14 residues. From germline, CDR1 is SGHAT and CDR2 FQNNGV. Between the trimmed V and J ends, which lost 4 bases and 5 bases, there was a span of 11 bases. The CDR3 region has the DNA TGTGCCAGCAGCTCCCGGGACCCAACCGGGGAGCTGTTTTTT. This gives the protein CASSSRDPTGELFF.

V gene TRBV7-2 combines with J gene TRBJ2-7, with 9 bases matching TRBD2. This CDR3 comprises 15 residues. The germline gives CDR1 SGHTA, CDR2 FQGNSA. V was pared by 1 base and J by 3 bases, with 4 bases of the junction left unmatched. This chain's CDR3 is CASSLDVTSGYEQYF. CDR3 in DNA: TGTGCCAGCAGCTTAGATGTGACTAGCGGCTACGAGCAGTACTTC.

This clonotype came up many times. This chain connects TRBV20-1 to TRBJ2-3; D is unresolved. The CDR3 spans 16 residues. V was trimmed by 3 bases and J by 0 bases, leaving 16 bases between them. CDR1 is DFQATT, CDR2 SNEGSKA, per germline (reference sequence). The CDR3 region has the DNA TGCAGTGCTAGGTCCAGGAAGACCTCTAGCACAGATACGCAGTATTTT. Translation gives CSARSRKTSSTDTQYF.

The V and J genes are TRBV6-4 and TRBJ2-1; TRBD2 matches 10 bases. The CDR3 length is 15 residues. V lost 3 bases and J lost 7; bases outside the gene matches: 6. The germline CDR1 and CDR2 sequences are MRHNA and SNTAGT. CDR3 nucleotide sequence: TGTGCCAGCAGTGAAGCTAGCGGGAGATCGAATGAGCAGTTCTTC. Protein product: CASSEASGRSNEQFF.

J is TRBJ1-2 and V is TRBV2; a possible D gene is TRBD1 (5 bases). Germline-derived CDR1 and CDR2 are SNHLY and FYNNEI. Trimming cost V 5 bases and J 5 bases, with 6 bases left between them. The CDR3 is 11 residues long. CDR3 bases: TGTGCCAGCAGTAGACAGTATGGCTACACCTTC. Residues: CASSRQYGYTF.

This clonotype was recorded a few times. V is TRBV5-1 and J is TRBJ2-5, with 10 nucleotides matching TRBD2. The V segment lost 0 bases and the J segment 4 bases; nucleotides outside the gene matches: 3. The CDR3 has 15 amino acids. CDR1 is SGHRS and CDR2 is YFSETQ in the germline V gene. The CDR3 nucleotides are TGCGCCAGCAGCTTGGCGGGACTAGCGTCAGAGACCCAGTACTTC. This encodes CASSLAGLASETQYF. Complete variable domain (other parts from reference TRBV5-1 and TRBJ2-5): KAGVTQTPRYLIKTRGQQVTLSCSPISGHRSVSWYQQTPGQGLQFLFEYFSETQRNKGNFPGRFSGRQFSNSRSEMNVSTLELGDSALYLCASSLAGLASETQYFGPGTRLLVL.

The CDR3 DNA reads TGTGCCAGCAGCTTAGGTCTTGGTGAGCAGTTCTTC. As protein: CASSLGLGEQFF. This chain joins TRBV7-8 and TRBJ2-1, with no clear D. CDR1 is SGHVS and CDR2 is FQNEAQ in the germline V gene. The V end was cut by 1 base, the J end by 9 bases, with 7 bases between. This CDR3 contains 12 residues.

This clonotype was seen a handful of times. The chain recombines TRBV4-2 with TRBJ1-2; D gene uncertain. V was trimmed by 0 bases and J by 4 bases, leaving 18 bases between them. This CDR3 contains 17 residues. Germline assignment: CDR1 LGHNA and CDR2 YNFKEQ. CDR3 coding DNA: TGTGCCAGCAGCCAAGAGGTAGCACAGACCCGTAGCTATGGCTACACCTTC. This encodes CASSQEVAQTRSYGYTF.

The chain links TRBV9 to TRBJ2-1; D is possibly TRBD1 or TRBD2 (5 bases each). This CDR3 is built from 15 residues. V dropped 0 bases and J dropped 6 bases, with 13 bases sitting between them. Germline values: CDR1 SGDLS, CDR2 YYNGEE. CDR3 nucleotides: TGTGCCAGCAGCGTAGAAGGGGAGATAGTCAATGAGCAGTTCTTC. Residues: CASSVEGEIVNEQFF. Full variable domain (missing parts from reference TRBV9 and TRBJ2-1): DSGVTQTPKHLITATGQRVTLRCSPRSGDLSVYWYQQSLDQGLQFLIQYYNGEERAKGNILERFSAQQFPDLHSELNLSSLELGDSALYFCASSVEGEIVNEQFFGPGTRLTVL.

The J gene is TRBJ2-7, the V gene TRBV12-3 or TRBV12-4; 7 bases are shared with TRBD1. V gave up 6 bases and J gave up 6 bases; unmatched junction bases: 14. The length of the CDR3 is 15 residues. CDR3 sequence reads: CASRLQQGRSSEQYF. The CDR3 DNA reads as TGTGCCAGCAGGCTCCAACAGGGGAGAAGTAGCGAGCAGTACTTC.

The CDR3 DNA follows: TGTGCCAGCAGCCTGTCAGAACGGGGTCGGAACACCGGGGAGCTGTTTTTT. Translating gives CASSLSERGRNTGELFF. J is TRBJ2-2 and V is TRBV3-1; a weak D match, TRBD2 (5 bases). Germline-derived CDR1 and CDR2 are LGHDT and YNNKEL (reference sequence). The CDR3 contains 17 residues. Trimming removed 4 bases at V and 1 base at J, with 16 bases between.

This clonotype was picked up a small number of times. V gene TRBV29-1 combines with J gene TRBJ2-2; TRBD1 matches at 8 bases. The CDR3 totals 16 residues. CDR1 and CDR2 (germline): SQVTM, ANQGSEA. V trimming: 2 bases; J trimming: 0 bases; junction bases outside the gene matches: 5. CDR3 amino acids: CSVEWQGASNTGELFF. The CDR3 DNA follows: TGCAGCGTTGAATGGCAGGGGGCCTCGAACACCGGGGAGCTGTTTTTT.

This clonotype came up a few times. This chain connects TRBV20-1 to TRBJ2-5; TRBD2 aligns across 8 bases. The CDR3 extends over 15 amino acids. J was trimmed by 0 bases and V by 3 bases; bases with no gene match: 6. Germline-derived CDR1 and CDR2 are DFQATT and SNEGSKA (reference sequence). Written as DNA, the CDR3 is TGCAGTGCTAGGGAGACTAGCGCAAACCAAGAGACCCAGTACTTC. This encodes CSARETSANQETQYF.

There are many counts of this clonotype. The chain joins TRBV20-1 to TRBJ2-1; 8 bases are shared with TRBD1. Germline CDR1 is DFQATT and CDR2 is SNEGSKA (reference sequence). Germline trimming cut 5 bases from V and 8 bases from J; bases unmatched to any gene: 8. The CDR3 sequence is 13 residues long. CDR3 sequence (DNA): TGCAGTGCTGGGAGAGACAGGGGAGATGAGCAGTTCTTC. The encoded protein is CSAGRDRGDEQFF.

This sequence joins TRBV20-1 and TRBJ2-1, with 8 bases that match TRBD2. The germline V gene encodes CDR1 DFQATT and CDR2 SNEGSKA (reference sequence). This CDR3 spans 16 amino acids. Trimming took 0 bases from V and 3 from J; bases not matched to a gene: 7. This CDR3 is CSARDLSGGRYNEQFF. In DNA form, the CDR3 reads TGCAGTGCTAGAGACTTAAGCGGGGGCCGCTACAATGAGCAGTTCTTC.

The rearrangement links TRBV29-1 to TRBJ2-3; TRBD1 matches 8 bases. Unmatched junction bases numbered 6, after V lost 6 bases and J lost 4 bases. This CDR3 is 13 amino acids long. The germline V gene encodes CDR1 SQVTM and CDR2 ANQGSEA. The CDR3 spells CSVRGRVADTQYF. CDR3 bases: TGCAGCGTCAGGGGGCGCGTCGCAGATACGCAGTATTTT.

The chain links TRBV29-1 to TRBJ2-1, with D hard to call. There are 14 residues in the CDR3. The germline CDR1 and CDR2 sequences are SQVTM and ANQGSEA. The V gene lost 4 bases and the J gene lost 0 bases, with 10 bases spanning the gap. This CDR3 reads CSVGKADSYNEQFF. The CDR3 DNA reads TGCAGCGTTGGTAAAGCAGACTCCTACAATGAGCAGTTCTTC.

This clonotype was found a few times. J is TRBJ2-1 and V is TRBV29-1; 7 bases match TRBD1. Germline V lookup: CDR1 SQVTM, CDR2 ANQGSEA. Losses at the gene ends were 3 bases for V and 7 bases for J; bases not matched to a gene: 3. The CDR3 sequence is 12 residues long. The CDR3 DNA sequence: TGCAGCGTTGATAGGGGGCTGAATGAGCAGTTCTTC. It is translated as CSVDRGLNEQFF.

This clonotype came up a few times. The V and J genes are TRBV5-1 and TRBJ2-2, with 8 positions matching TRBD1. CDR3 length: 15 residues. Trimming cost V 0 bases and J 4 bases; bases outside gene matches: 2. CDR1 is SGHRS, CDR2 YFSETQ, per germline. DNA for the CDR3: TGCGCCAGCAGCTTGGAGGACAGGGTCACCGGGGAGCTGTTTTTT. Residues: CASSLEDRVTGELFF.

V gene TRBV4-2 combines with J gene TRBJ2-7, with 9 nucleotides matching TRBD1. The CDR3 totals 15 residues. Unmatched junction bases numbered 6, after V lost 4 bases and J lost 2 bases. Germline CDR1 is LGHNA and CDR2 is YNFKEQ. Here the CDR3 reads CASSLMGQGTYEQYF. CDR3 DNA: TGTGCCAGCAGCCTAATGGGACAGGGCACCTACGAGCAGTACTTC.

This clonotype was detected a few times. The rearrangement uses TRBV11-2 and TRBJ1-6; D remains unclear. The CDR3 is 18 residues long. Germline CDR1 reads SGHAT; CDR2 reads FQNNGV. V was pared by 1 base and J by 0 bases, with 13 bases between. The chain's CDR3 is CASSLVGSYGSYNSPLHF. The CDR3 coding sequence is TGTGCCAGCAGCTTAGTAGGCAGTTATGGCTCCTATAATTCACCCCTCCACTTT.

This clonotype appeared many times. V is TRBV12-3 or TRBV12-4 and J is TRBJ2-1, with a weak D call TRBD2 (5 bases). The CDR3 loop spans 13 amino acids. Trimming removed 7 bases from V and 5 bases from J, with 12 bases in between. CDR3 sequence reads: CASTRGRNNEQFF. The CDR3 DNA sequence: TGTGCCAGCACCCGGGGAAGAAACAATGAGCAGTTCTTC.